This T cell receptor (beta chain) appears in the sequencing data of a study of control samples from healthy donors and cancer patients (dated by TCRdb to 2019 to 2021). Worth noting for this clone: Its antigen is not yet known. No much larger clonotype is one base removed from it; base qualities were not supplied.

Receptors were amplified or captured by the immunoSEQ multiplex PCR assay. TCRdb holds this immuneACCESS table with in-frame rearrangements only. Some clones are missing; in checked studies, unresolved V genes explain under half, and the rest has no known cause. This sample holds about 150,000 clones; over 85% were observed only once. The biggest ten clones account for about 8.5% of the sample. After removal of 4 bases from V and 5 bases from J, the junction retains 15 bases not matched to a gene. According to the germline V gene, CDR1 reads SGHRS and CDR2 reads YFSETQ. The CDR3 holds 19 amino acids from the cysteine to the phenylalanine. The DNA shown is the 57-base CDR3, in frame from base 1.

The sequencing sample was made of blood. The TCR comes from a woman in her thirties or forties in good health. The chain joins TRBV5-1 to TRBJ2-1, with 13 junctional bases fitting TRBD2. In nucleotide form, the sequence is TGCGCCAGCAGCCCTGGCACTAGCGGGAGGGTAATGCGAAACAATGAGCAGTTCTTC. Its product reads: CASSPGTSGRVMRNNEQFF.